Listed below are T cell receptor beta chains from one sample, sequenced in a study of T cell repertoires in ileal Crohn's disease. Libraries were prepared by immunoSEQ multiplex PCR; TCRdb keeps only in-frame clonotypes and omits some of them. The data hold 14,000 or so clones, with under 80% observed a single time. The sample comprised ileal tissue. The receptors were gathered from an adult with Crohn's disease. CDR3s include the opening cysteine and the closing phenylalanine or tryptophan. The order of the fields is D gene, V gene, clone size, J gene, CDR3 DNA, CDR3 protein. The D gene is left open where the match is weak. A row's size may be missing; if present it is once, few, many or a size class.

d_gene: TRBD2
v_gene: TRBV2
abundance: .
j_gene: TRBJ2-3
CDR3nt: TGTGCCAGCAGTGAATTGGGCGGGGGGGCAACAGATACGCAGTATTTT
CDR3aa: CASSELGGGATDTQYF

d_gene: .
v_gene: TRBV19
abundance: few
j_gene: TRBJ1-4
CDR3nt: TGTGCCAGTAGCTCCGGACGGATAAATGAAAAACTGTTTTTT
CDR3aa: CASSSGRINEKLFF

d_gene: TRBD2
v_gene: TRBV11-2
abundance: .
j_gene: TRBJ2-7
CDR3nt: TGTGCCAGCAGGCTAGCGGGGTTGTCCTACGAGCAGTACTTC
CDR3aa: CASRLAGLSYEQYF

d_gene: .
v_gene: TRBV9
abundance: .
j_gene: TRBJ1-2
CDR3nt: TGTGCCAGCAGCGTAGACCCCCTTTGGGAGGGAGAGGGCTACACCTTC
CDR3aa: CASSVDPLWEGEGYTF

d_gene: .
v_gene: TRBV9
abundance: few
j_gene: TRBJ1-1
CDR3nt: TGTGCCAGCAGCGCATCAGGGGTTGGTGAAGCTTTCTTT
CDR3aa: CASSASGVGEAFF

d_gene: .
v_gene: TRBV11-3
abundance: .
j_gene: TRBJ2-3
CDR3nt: TGTGCCAGCAGCCCGAGGGGGGGCAGCGGCACAGATACGCAGTATTTT
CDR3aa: CASSPRGGSGTDTQYF

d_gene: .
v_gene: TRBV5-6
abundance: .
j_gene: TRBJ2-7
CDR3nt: TGTGCCAGCAGCTTGTTTGGAATTAACAGGGTGGGCTACGAGCAGTACTTC
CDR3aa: CASSLFGINRVGYEQYF

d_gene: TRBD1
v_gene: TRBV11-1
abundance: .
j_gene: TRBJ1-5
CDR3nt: TGTGCCAGCAGCTCGGGACAGGGAAATCAGCCCCAGCATTTT
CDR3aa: CASSSGQGNQPQHF

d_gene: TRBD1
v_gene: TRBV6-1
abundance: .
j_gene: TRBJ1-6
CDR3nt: TGTGCCAGCAGTGAAGAGGTAGGGGGCTCGCCACCCCTCCACTTT
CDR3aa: CASSEEVGGSPPLHF

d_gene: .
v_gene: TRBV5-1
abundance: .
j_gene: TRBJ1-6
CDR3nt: TGCGCCAGCATTGGGATAAGGGGGTATAATTCACCCCTCCACTTT
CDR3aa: CASIGIRGYNSPLHF

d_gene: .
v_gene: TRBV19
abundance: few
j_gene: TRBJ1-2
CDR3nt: TGTGCCAGTAGCTCGGGAGGTGATGGCTACACCTTC
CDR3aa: CASSSGGDGYTF

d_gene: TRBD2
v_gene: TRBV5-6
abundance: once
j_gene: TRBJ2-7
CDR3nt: TGTGCCAGCAGCTTGGCCGGGCGGGGGGGCCGCGAGCAGTACTTC
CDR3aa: CASSLAGRGGREQYF

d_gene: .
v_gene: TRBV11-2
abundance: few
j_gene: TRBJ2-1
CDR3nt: TGTGCCAGCAGCTTAGAGGTCCATGAGCAGTTCTTC
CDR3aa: CASSLEVHEQFF

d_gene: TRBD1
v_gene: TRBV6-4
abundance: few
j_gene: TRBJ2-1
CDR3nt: TGTGCCAGCAGTGACTCCTTGGGACAGGGGGCTCTAGGGCAGTTCTTC
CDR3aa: CASSDSLGQGALGQFF

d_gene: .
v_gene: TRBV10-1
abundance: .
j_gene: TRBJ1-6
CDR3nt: TGCGCCAGCAGTGAGCATCCTGGGGGGAATTCACCCCTCCACTTT
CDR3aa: CASSEHPGGNSPLHF

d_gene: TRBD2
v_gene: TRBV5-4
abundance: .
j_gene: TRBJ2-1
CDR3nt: TGTGCCAGCAGCCACCCGGGACTAGCGGGGGGGCACGCCCCCGGTGAGCAGTTCTTC
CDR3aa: CASSHPGLAGGHAPGEQFF

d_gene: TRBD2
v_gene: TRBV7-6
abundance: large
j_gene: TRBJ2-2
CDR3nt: TGTGCCAGCAGCTTAGCCCAGCGGGAGGGTTTCACTGGGGAGCTGTTTTTT
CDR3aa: CASSLAQREGFTGELFF

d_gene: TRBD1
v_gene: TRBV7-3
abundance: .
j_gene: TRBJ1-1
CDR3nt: TGTGCCAGCAGCATAACCGGGACAGGGGGCCCCGTGGGCCGAAACACTGAAGCTTTCTTT
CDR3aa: CASSITGTGGPVGRNTEAFF

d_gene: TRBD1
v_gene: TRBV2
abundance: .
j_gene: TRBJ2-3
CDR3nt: TGTGCCAGCAGTGAATTGGGACAGGGAGCAGATACGCAGTATTTT
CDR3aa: CASSELGQGADTQYF

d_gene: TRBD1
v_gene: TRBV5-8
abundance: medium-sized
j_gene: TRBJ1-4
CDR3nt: TGTGCCAGCAGCTTGGGACAGGGAAGTGAAAAACTGTTTTTT
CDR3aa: CASSLGQGSEKLFF

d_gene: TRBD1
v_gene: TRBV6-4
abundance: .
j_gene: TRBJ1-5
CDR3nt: TGTGCCAGCAGTGGGACAGGGGATTCTCAGCCCCAGCATTTT
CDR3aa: CASSGTGDSQPQHF

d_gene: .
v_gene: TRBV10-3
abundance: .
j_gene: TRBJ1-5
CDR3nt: TGTGCCATCAGTGGGGAATCTCAGGGACACCTTAGCAATCAGCCCCAGCATTTT
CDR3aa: CAISGESQGHLSNQPQHF

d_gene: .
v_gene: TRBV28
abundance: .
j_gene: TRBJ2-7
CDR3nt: TGTGCCAGCAGAAAACGCGGGGGCCAGGAGTACGAGCAGTACTTC
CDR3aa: CASRKRGGQEYEQYF

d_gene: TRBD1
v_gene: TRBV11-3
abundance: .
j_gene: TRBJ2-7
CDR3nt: TGTGCCAGCAGTTTACAGGGGTCCTACGAGCAGTACTTC
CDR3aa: CASSLQGSYEQYF

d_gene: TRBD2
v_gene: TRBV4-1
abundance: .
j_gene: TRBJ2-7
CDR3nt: TGCGCCAGCAGCGACCTTGGTGAGCGGGGCTCCTACGAGCAGTACTTC
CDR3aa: CASSDLGERGSYEQYF

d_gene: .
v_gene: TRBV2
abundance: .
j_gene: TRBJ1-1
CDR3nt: TGTGCCAGCAGTCGATCCACAGGGAACACTGAAGCTTTCTTT
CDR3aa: CASSRSTGNTEAFF

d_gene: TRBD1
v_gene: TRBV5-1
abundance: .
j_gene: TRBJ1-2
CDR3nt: TGCGCCAGCAGCTTTGGGGACAGGGGAGAGGGAGTAGATGGCTACACCTTC
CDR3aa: CASSFGDRGEGVDGYTF

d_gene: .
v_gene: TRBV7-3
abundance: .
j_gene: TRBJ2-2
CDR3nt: TGTGCCAGCAGCTTAGGTTGGACCGGGGAGCTGTTTTTT
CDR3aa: CASSLGWTGELFF

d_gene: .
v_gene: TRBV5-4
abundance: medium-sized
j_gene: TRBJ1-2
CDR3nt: TGTGCCAGCAGCTTGGAGCCAGGGGATATCTATGGCTACACCTTC
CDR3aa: CASSLEPGDIYGYTF

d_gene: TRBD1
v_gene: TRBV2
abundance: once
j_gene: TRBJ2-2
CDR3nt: TGTGCCAGCGCCCGGGACAGGGCAAACACCGGGGAGCTGTTTTTT
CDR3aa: CASARDRANTGELFF

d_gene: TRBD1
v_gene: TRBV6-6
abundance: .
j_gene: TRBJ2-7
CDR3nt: TGTGCCAGCAGTTCCCCCGGACAGGGGCGTAGCTACGAGCAGTACTTC
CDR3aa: CASSSPGQGRSYEQYF

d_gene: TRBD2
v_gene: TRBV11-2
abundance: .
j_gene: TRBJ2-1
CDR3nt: TGTGCCAGCAGCTTAGACCTGGGACTAGCGGGTTACAATGAGCAGTTCTTC
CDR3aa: CASSLDLGLAGYNEQFF

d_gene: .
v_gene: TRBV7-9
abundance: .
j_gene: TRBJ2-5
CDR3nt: TGTGCCAGCAGCTTGGCCCCGGGGATACAAGAGACCCAGTACTTC
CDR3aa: CASSLAPGIQETQYF

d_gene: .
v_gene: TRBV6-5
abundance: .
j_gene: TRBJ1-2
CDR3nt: TGTGCCAGCAGCCCCCCGACAAACCTTAGGTATGGCTACACCTTC
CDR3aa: CASSPPTNLRYGYTF

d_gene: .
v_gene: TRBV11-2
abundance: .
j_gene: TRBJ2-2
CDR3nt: TGTGCCAGCAGCTTGGCGGACAGAAACACCGGGGAGCTGTTTTTT
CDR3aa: CASSLADRNTGELFF

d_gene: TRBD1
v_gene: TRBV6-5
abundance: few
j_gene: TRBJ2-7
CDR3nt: TGTGCCGTGAAGGGACAGGGGCCCGCCTACGAGCAGTACTTC
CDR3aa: CAVKGQGPAYEQYF

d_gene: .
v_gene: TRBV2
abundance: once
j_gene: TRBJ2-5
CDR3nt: TGTGCCAGCAGTGAAGCGCTTCGGGACGGGACCCAGTACTTC
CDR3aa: CASSEALRDGTQYF

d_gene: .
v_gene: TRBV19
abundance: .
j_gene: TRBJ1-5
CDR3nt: TGTGCCAGTACCCCCCCGATTAGAGACCTTCTGGATAGCAATCAGCCCCAGCATTTT
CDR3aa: CASTPPIRDLLDSNQPQHF

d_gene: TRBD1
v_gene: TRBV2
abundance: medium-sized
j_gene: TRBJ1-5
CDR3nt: TGTGCCAGCAGCCTGACAGGGGGCGAGGAGCCCCAGCATTTT
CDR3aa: CASSLTGGEEPQHF

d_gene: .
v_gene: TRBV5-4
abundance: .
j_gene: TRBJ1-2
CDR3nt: TGTGCCAGCAGCTTGGGGAGGACAGTGGAGTATGACTATGGCTACACCTTC
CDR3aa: CASSLGRTVEYDYGYTF

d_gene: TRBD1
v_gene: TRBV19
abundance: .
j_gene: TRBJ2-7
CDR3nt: TGTGCCAGTAGTTCCTGGACAGGTACGGAGCAGTACTTC
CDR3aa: CASSSWTGTEQYF

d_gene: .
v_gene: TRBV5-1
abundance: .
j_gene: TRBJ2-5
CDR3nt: TGCGCCAGCAGCCCCCAGGTTAGCGCTCAAGAGACCCAGTACTTC
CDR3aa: CASSPQVSAQETQYF

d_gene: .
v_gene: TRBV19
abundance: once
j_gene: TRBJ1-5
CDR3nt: TGTGCCAGTAGCCCTCCTCGGACACGCGATCAGCCCCAGCATTTT
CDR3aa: CASSPPRTRDQPQHF

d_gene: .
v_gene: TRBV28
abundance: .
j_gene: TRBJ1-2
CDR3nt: TGTGCCAGCAGTTTGAGGGGTTATGGCTACACCTTC
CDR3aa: CASSLRGYGYTF

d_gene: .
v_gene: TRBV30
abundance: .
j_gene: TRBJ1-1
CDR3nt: TGTGCCTGGAGTTACACCGGTTTAGGGGTGAACACTGAAGCTTTCTTT
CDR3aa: CAWSYTGLGVNTEAFF

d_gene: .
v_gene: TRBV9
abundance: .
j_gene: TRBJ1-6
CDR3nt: TGTGCCAGCAGCGTAGCTAGCTCCTATAATTCACCCCTCCACTTT
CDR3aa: CASSVASSYNSPLHF

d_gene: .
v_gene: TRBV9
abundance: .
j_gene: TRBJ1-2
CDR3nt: TGTGCCAGCAGCGTAGCAGTCCGGGGCTATGGCTACACCTTC
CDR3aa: CASSVAVRGYGYTF